The 12 T cell receptor beta chains given below trace back to one sample, sequenced in a study of blood T cell repertoires in COVID-19. The table came from immunoSEQ multiplex PCR; TCRdb's copy has only in-frame clones and leaves some out. This repertoire shows some 350,000 clones, approximately 86% found once; its top ten account for approximately 2.9%. Sequenced sample: peripheral blood. The receptors here all came from a human donor in a cohort sampled during active COVID-19.

The V and J genes are TRBV20-1 and TRBJ2-7, with 8 positions matching TRBD2. Germline V CDR1 and CDR2: DFQATT, SNEGSKA (reference sequence). J lost 5 bases, V lost 3 bases, and 12 bases had no gene match. The CDR3 covers 15 residues. CDR3 amino acids: CSASPPSGRLDEQYF. CDR3 nucleotide sequence: TGCAGTGCTAGTCCCCCAAGCGGGAGACTCGACGAGCAGTACTTC.

The chain employs TRBV5-4 and TRBJ2-1, with TRBD1 matching over 9 bases. The CDR3 runs to 15 residues. Unmatched junction bases numbered 6, after V lost 3 bases and J lost 5 bases. The germline V gene encodes CDR1 SGHNT and CDR2 YYREEE (reference sequence). DNA for the CDR3: TGTGCCAGCAGCTCTATTGACAGGGGGGACAATGAGCAGTTCTTC. Its protein is CASSSIDRGDNEQFF. Supplemented by reference TRBV5-4 and TRBJ2-1, the full variable domain reads ETGVTQSPTHLIKTRGQQVTLRCSSQSGHNTVSWYQQALGQGPQFIFQYYREEENGRGNFPPRFSGLQFPNYSSELNVNALELDDSALYLCASSSIDRGDNEQFFGPGTRLTVL.

V is TRBV30 and J is TRBJ1-2, with 7 bases lining up with TRBD1. The J segment lost 12 bases and the V segment lost 1 base, leaving 5 bases of the junction unmatched. Germline loops: CDR1 GTSNPN, CDR2 SVGIG (reference sequence). The CDR3 extends over 11 amino acids. The CDR3 coding sequence is TGTGCCTGGAGTGGCCAGGGGGTTCACACCTTC. It encodes CAWSGQGVHTF.

The chain joins TRBV6-2 or TRBV6-3 to TRBJ2-3; TRBD2 matches 7 bases. Per the germline V gene, CDR1 is MNHEY and CDR2 is SVGEGT. V lost 6 bases and J lost 2; bases outside the gene matches: 14. CDR3 size: 17 residues. The CDR3 sequence is CASSNPTSPPVTDTQYF. CDR3 DNA sequence: TGTGCCAGCAGCAACCCGACTAGCCCTCCCGTCACAGATACGCAGTATTTT.

This clone was counted a single time. J is TRBJ2-7 and V is TRBV6-5; D possibly corresponds to TRBD1 (6 bases). V was clipped by 5 bases and J by 6 bases, with 17 bases between them. The CDR3 contains 14 residues. Looked up from germline, CDR1 is MNHEY and CDR2 is SVGAGI. The CDR3 is CASSLLDSPSEQYF. In DNA, the CDR3 is TGTGCCAGCAGTCTACTGGACAGCCCGTCCGAGCAGTACTTC.

The genes are TRBV5-4 and TRBJ2-3, with D tentatively TRBD2 (6 bases). The CDR3 runs 16 residues. Looked up from germline, CDR1 is SGHNT and CDR2 is YYREEE (reference sequence). Trimming pared 1 base from V and 4 bases from J, leaving 16 bases between. DNA of the CDR3: TGTGCCAGCAGCTTGAGAGGGAGAGGGAGGCCAGATACGCAGTATTTT. This encodes CASSLRGRGRPDTQYF.

This clone has just a few counts. V gene TRBV7-9 combines with J gene TRBJ2-1; possible D gene TRBD2, 5 bases. Germline CDR1 reads SEHNR; CDR2 reads FQNEAQ (reference sequence). The length of the CDR3 is 14 residues. V gave up 0 bases and J gave up 9 bases, with 12 bases separating them. The CDR3 sequence is CASSLAPSWSEQFF. Here the CDR3 DNA reads TGTGCCAGCAGCTTAGCCCCTAGCTGGAGTGAGCAGTTCTTC.

The chain carries TRBV12-5 and TRBJ1-5, with D unresolved. The CDR3 sequence is 12 residues long. The germline gives CDR1 LGHNT, CDR2 FRNRAP. V lost 5 bases and J 7 bases, leaving 9 bases between the germline ends. The DNA for the CDR3 is TGTGCTAGTGGTCCGCGGGAGCAGCCCCAGCATTTT. Translated: CASGPREQPQHF.

The CDR3 spells CASGRTGSSRGEQYF. DNA of the CDR3: TGTGCCAGCGGCAGGACAGGGTCATCCAGAGGCGAGCAGTACTTC. V usage is TRBV5-5 and J usage is TRBJ2-7; 8 positions agree with TRBD1. Trimming took 7 bases from V and 6 from J; bases not matched to a gene: 15. From germline, CDR1 is SGHKS and CDR2 YYEKEE (reference sequence). The CDR3 totals 15 residues.

This clone appeared a few times. The chain employs TRBV6-2 or TRBV6-3 and TRBJ2-2; 9 bases are a match to TRBD2. This CDR3 is 16 amino acids long. The junction had 9 bases not matched to a gene; V was cut back by 4 bases and J by 6 bases. Germline CDR1 MNHEY, CDR2 SVGEGT. CDR3 in amino acids: CASSSRGGAVPGELFF. In DNA, the CDR3 is TGTGCCAGCAGTTCCCGCGGGGGGGCCGTTCCCGGGGAGCTGTTTTTT.

The V gene is TRBV6-5, the J gene TRBJ2-1; 9 nucleotides align to TRBD2. Germline V CDR1 and CDR2: MNHEY, SVGAGI. V trimming: 6 bases; J trimming: 5 bases; junction bases outside the gene matches: 5. The CDR3 extends over 14 amino acids. For the CDR3, the DNA is TGTGCCAGCAGATCGACTAGCGGTAACAATGAGCAGTTCTTC. As protein: CASRSTSGNNEQFF.

The chain recombines TRBV19 with TRBJ2-7; 7 positions agree with TRBD1. J gave up 0 bases and V 5 bases, and 13 bases lay outside the gene matches. This CDR3 has 17 amino acids. The germline V gene has CDR1 LNHDA and CDR2 SQIVND (reference sequence). The CDR3 reads CASSLGLRGQHSYEQYF. CDR3 in DNA: TGTGCCAGTAGTTTAGGATTGAGGGGACAGCACTCCTACGAGCAGTACTTC.